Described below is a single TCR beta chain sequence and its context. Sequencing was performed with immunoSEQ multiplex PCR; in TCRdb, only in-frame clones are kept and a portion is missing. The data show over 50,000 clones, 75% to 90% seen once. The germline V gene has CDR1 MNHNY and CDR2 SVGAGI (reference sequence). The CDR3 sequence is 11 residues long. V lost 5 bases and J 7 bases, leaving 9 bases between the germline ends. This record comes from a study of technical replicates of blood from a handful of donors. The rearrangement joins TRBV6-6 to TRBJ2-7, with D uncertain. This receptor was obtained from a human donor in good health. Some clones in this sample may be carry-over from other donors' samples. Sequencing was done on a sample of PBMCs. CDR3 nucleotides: TGTGCCAGCAGTCAGGCCCGTGAGCAGTACTTC. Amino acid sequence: CASSQAREQYF.